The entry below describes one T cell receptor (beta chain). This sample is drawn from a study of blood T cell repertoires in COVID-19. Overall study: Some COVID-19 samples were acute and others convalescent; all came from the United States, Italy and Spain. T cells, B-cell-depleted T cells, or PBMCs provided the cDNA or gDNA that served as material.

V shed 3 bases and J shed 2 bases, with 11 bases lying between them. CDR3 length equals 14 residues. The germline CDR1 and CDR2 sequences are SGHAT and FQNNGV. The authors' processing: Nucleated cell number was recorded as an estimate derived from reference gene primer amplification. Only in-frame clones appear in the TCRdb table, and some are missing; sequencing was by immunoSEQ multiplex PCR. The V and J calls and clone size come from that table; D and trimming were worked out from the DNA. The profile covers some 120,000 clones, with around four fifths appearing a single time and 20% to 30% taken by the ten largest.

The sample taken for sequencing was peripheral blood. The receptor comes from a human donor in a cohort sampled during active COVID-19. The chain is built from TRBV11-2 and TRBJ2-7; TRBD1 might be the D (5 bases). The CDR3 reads CASSFTGSTYEQYF. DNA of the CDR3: TGTGCCAGCAGCTTCACAGGATCCACCTACGAGCAGTACTTC.